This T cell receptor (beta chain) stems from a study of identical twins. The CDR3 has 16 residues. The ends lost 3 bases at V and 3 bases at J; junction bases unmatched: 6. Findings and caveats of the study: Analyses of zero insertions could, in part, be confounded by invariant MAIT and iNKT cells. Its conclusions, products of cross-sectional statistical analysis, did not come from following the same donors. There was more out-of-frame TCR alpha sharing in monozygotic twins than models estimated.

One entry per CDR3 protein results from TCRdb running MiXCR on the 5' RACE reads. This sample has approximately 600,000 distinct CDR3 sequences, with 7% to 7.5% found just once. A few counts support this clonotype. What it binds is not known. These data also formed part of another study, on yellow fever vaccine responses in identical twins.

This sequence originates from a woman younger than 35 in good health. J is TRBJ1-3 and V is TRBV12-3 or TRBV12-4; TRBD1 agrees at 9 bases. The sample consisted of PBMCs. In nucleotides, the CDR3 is TGTGCCAGCAGTTTCAGACAGGGGGTCGTTGGAAACACCATATATTTT. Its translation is CASSFRQGVVGNTIYF.